The source of this T cell receptor beta chain is a study of regulatory T cells in long-lasting Graves disease. As for time point: persistent/refractory GD, antithyroid drugs over 5 years with positive TRAb. Isolated PBMC RNA provided the starting material for the TCR library. CDR3 length: 16 amino acids. Germline trimming cut 3 bases from V and 5 bases from J; bases unmatched to any gene: 7. Germline CDR1 SGDLS, CDR2 YYNGEE. CDR3-region Arm-PCR and iRepertoire HTBI primers produced the TCR beta libraries. TCRdb recomputed calls from the multiplex PCR reads with MiXCR, one row per CDR3 protein. The sample carries a few hundred thousand distinct CDR3 sequences, around 22% recorded once.

The origin of this receptor is a female donor with Graves disease. The chain carries TRBV9 and TRBJ2-7, with 14 bases matching TRBD2. The material sequenced was peripheral blood mononuclear cells (PBMCs), taken when the disease was refractory, from a patient treated with antithyroid drugs. CDR3 in amino acids: CASSARTSGRRNEQYF. The CDR3 bases are TGTGCCAGCAGCGCCCGGACTAGCGGGAGGAGGAACGAGCAGTACTTC.